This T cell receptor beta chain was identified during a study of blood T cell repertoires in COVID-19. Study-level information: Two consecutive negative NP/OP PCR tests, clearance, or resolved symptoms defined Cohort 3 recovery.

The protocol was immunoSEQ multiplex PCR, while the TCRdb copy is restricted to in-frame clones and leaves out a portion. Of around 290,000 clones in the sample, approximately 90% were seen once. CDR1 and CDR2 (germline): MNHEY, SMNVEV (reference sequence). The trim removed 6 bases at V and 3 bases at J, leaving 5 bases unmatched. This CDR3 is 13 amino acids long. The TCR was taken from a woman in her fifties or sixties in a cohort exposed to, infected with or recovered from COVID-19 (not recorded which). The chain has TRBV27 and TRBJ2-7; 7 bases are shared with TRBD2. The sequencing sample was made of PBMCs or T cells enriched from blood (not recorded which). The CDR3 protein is CASRSGLLYEQYF. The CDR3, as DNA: TGTGCCAGCAGATCGGGACTACTCTACGAGCAGTACTTC.